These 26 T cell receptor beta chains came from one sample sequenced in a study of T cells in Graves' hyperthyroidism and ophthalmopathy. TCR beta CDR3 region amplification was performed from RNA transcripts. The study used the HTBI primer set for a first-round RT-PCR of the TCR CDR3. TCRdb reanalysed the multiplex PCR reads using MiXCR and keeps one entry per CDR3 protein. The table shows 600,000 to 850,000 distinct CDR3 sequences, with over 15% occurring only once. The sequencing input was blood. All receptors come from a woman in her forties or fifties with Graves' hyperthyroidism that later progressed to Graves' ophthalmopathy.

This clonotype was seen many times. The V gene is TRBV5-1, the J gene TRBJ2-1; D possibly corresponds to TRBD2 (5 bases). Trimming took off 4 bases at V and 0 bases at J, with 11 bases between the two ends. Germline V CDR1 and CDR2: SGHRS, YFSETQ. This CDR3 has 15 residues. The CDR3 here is CASSPDSSSYNEQFF. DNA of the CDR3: TGCGCCAGCAGCCCGGACTCTAGCTCCTACAATGAGCAGTTCTTC.

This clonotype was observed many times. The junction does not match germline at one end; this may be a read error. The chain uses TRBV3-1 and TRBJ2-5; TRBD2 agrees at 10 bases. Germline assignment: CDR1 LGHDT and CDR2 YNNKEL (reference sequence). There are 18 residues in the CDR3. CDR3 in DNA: TGTGCCAGCAGCCAAGTCGCTAGCGGGGGACCCGCCCAAGAGACCCGGTACTTC. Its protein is CASSQVASGGPAQETRYF.

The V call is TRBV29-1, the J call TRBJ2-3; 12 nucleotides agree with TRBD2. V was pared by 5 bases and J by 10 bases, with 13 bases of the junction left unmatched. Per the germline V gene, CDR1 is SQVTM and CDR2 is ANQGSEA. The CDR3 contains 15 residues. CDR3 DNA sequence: TGCAGCGTTCCTCTAGCGGGGGGGCAAGTAAATCCGCAGTATTTT. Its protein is CSVPLAGGQVNPQYF.

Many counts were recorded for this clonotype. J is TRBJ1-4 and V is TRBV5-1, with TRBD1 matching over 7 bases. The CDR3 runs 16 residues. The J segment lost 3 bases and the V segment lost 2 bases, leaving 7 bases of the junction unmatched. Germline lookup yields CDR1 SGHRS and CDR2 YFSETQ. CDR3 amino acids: CASSFEGQVPNEKLFF. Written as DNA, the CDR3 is TGCGCCAGCAGCTTTGAAGGACAGGTCCCTAATGAAAAACTGTTTTTT.

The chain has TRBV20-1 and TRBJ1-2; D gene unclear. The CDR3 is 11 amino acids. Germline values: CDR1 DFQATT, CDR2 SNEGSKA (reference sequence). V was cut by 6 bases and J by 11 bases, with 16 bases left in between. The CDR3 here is CSAPRQERYTF. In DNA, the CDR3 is TGCAGTGCGCCCCGTCAGGAGAGGTACACCTTC.

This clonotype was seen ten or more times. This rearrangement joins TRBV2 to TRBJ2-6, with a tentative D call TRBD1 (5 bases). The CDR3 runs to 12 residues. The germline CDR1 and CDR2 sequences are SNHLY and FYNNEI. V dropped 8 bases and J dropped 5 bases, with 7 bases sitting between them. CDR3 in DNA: TGTGCCAGCGGGGCAAGGGCCAACGTCCTGACTTTC. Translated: CASGARANVLTF.

The CDR3: CASSTSGGAETQYF. The CDR3 coding sequence is TGTGCCAGTAGCACCAGCGGGGGGGCGGAGACCCAGTACTTC. The V and J genes are TRBV19 and TRBJ2-5; 10 bases are a match to TRBD2. Germline V gene data show CDR1 as LNHDA and CDR2 as SQIVND (reference sequence). V dropped 6 bases and J dropped 5; count of bases not matched to a gene: 6. CDR3 size: 14 residues.

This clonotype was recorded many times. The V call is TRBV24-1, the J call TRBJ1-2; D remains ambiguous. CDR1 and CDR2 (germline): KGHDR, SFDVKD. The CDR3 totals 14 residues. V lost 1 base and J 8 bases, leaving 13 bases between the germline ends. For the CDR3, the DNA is TGTGCCACCAGTGATTTCTCGTGGGGTGGAGGCTACACCTTC. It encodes CATSDFSWGGGYTF.

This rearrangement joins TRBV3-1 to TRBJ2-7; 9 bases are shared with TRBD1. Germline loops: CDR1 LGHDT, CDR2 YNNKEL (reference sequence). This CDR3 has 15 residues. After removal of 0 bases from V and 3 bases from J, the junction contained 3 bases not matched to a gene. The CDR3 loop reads CASSQDKTGGYEQYF. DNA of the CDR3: TGTGCCAGCAGCCAAGATAAGACAGGGGGCTACGAGCAGTACTTC.

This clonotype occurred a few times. This CDR3 is CASRATGGETQYF. For the CDR3, the DNA is TGTGCCAGCAGAGCGACAGGAGGAGAGACCCAGTACTTC. The chain recombines TRBV9 with TRBJ2-5; D may be TRBD1 (6 bases). The CDR3 is 13 residues long. Germline assignment: CDR1 SGDLS and CDR2 YYNGEE. V shed 5 bases and J shed 4 bases, with 12 bases lying between them. Full variable domain (missing parts from reference TRBV9 and TRBJ2-5): DSGVTQTPKHLITATGQRVTLRCSPRSGDLSVYWYQQSLDQGLQFLIQYYNGEERAKGNILERFSAQQFPDLHSELNLSSLELGDSALYFCASRATGGETQYFGPGTRLLVL.

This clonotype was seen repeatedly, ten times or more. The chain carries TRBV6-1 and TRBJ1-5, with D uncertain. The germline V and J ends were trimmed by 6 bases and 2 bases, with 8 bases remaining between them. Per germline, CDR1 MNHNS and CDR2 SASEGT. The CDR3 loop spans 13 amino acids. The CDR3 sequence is CASSKEGNQPQHF. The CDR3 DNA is TGTGCCAGCAGCAAAGAGGGCAATCAGCCCCAGCATTTT.

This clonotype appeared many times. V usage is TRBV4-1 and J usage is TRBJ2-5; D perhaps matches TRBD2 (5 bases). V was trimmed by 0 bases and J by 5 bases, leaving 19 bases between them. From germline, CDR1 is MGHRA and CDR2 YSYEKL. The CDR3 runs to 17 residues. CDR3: CASSQDGSGGRGETQYF. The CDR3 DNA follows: TGCGCCAGCAGCCAAGATGGGAGTGGCGGTCGCGGGGAGACCCAGTACTTC.

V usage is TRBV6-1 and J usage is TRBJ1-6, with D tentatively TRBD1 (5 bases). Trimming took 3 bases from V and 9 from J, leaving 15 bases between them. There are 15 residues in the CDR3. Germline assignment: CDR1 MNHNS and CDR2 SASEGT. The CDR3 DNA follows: TGTGCCAGCAGTGATGAGGTGTGGGGGTTTTCACCCCTCCACTTT. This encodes CASSDEVWGFSPLHF.

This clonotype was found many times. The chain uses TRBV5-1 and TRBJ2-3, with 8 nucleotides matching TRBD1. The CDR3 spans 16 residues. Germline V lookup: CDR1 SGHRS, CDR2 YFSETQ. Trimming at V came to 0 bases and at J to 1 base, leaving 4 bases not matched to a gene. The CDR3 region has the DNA TGCGCCAGCAGCTTGGCCGGGACAGGAGGCACAGATACGCAGTATTTT. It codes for CASSLAGTGGTDTQYF.

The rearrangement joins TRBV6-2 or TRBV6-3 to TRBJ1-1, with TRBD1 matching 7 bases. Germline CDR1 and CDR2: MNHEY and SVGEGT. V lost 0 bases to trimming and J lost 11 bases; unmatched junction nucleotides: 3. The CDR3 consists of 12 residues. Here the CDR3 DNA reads TGTGCCAGCAGTTACTCGACAGGGACTGCTTTCTTT. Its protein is CASSYSTGTAFF.

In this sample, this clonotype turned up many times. The CDR3 DNA sequence: TGCGCCAGCAGCTTGGCGGGACCTCGCTTCACAGATACGCAGTATTTT. It translates to CASSLAGPRFTDTQYF. The chain combines TRBV5-1 with TRBJ2-3, with D perhaps assigned TRBD1 or TRBD2 (5 bases each). Germline CDR1 is SGHRS and CDR2 is YFSETQ. The length of the CDR3 is 16 residues. The ends were cut back, 0 bases at V and 2 bases at J, with 13 bases in the middle.

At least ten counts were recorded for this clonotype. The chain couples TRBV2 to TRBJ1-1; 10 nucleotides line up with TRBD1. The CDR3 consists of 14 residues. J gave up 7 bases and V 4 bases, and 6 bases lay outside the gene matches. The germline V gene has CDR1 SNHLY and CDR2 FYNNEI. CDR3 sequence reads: CASSGDRGVLEAFF. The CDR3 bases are TGTGCCAGCAGTGGGGACAGGGGAGTCCTTGAAGCTTTCTTT.

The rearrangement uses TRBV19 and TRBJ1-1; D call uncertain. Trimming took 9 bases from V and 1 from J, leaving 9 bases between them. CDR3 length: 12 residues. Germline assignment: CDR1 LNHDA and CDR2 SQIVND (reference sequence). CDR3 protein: CASDFGNTEAFF. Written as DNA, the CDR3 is TGTGCCAGCGACTTTGGGAACACTGAAGCTTTCTTT.

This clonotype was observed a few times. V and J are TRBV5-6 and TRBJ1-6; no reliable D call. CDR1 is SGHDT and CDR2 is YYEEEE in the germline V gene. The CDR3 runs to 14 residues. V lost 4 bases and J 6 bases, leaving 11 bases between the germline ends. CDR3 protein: CASSGSMINSPLHF. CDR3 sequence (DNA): TGTGCCAGCAGCGGGAGTATGATTAATTCACCCCTCCACTTT.

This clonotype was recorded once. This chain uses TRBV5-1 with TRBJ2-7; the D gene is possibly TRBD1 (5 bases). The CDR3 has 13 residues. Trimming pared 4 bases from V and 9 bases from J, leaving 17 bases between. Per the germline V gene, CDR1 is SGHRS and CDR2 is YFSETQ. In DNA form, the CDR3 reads TGCGCCAGCAGCCCGGACATCCTAACGGGGCAGTACTTC. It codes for CASSPDILTGQYF.

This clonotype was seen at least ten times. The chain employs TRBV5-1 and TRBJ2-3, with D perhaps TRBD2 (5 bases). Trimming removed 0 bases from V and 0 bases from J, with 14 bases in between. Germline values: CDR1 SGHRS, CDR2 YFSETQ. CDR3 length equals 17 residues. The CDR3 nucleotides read TGCGCCAGCAGCTTGGGTGCTAGCAGAACTAGCACAGATACGCAGTATTTT. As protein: CASSLGASRTSTDTQYF.

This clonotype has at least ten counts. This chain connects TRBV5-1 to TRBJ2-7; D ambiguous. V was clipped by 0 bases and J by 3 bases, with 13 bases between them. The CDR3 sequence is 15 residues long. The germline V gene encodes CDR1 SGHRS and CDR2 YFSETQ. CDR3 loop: CASSLEGNWGYEQYF. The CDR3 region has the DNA TGCGCCAGCAGCTTGGAGGGAAACTGGGGCTACGAGCAGTACTTC.

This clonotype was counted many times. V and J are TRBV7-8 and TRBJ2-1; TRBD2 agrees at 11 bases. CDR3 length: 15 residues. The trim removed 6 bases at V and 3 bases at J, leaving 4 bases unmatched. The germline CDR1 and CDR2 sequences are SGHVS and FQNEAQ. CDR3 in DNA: TGTGCCAGCAGGCTAGCGGGGGGCTTCTACAATGAGCAGTTCTTC. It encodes CASRLAGGFYNEQFF.

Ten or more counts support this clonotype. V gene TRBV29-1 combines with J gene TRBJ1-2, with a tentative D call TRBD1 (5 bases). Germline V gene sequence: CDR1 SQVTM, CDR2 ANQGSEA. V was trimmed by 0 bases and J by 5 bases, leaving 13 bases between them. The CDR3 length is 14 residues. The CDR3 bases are TGCAGCGTTGAAGATGGTTGGCAGGGATATGGCTACACCTTC. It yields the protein CSVEDGWQGYGYTF.

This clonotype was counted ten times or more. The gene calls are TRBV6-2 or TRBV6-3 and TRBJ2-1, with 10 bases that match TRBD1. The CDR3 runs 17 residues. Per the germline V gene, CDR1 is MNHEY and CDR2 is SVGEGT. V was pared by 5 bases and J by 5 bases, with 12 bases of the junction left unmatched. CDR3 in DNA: TGTGCCAGCAGTATACGCCGACAGGGGGCCGGGCACAATGAGCAGTTCTTC. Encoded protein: CASSIRRQGAGHNEQFF.

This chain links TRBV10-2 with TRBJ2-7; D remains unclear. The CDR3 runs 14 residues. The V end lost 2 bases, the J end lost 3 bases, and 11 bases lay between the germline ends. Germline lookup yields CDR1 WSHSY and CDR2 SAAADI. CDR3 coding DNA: TGCGCCAGCAGTGAGGGGTTGACGTTCTACGAGCAGTACTTC. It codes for CASSEGLTFYEQYF.